This T cell receptor (beta chain) comes out of a study of radiation and T cells in renal cell carcinoma. Study results and limitations: Top tumor clonotypes rose in blood 2 weeks post-radiation, then contracted.

A note on this clone: Its antigen is still unknown.

TCRdb keeps only in-frame clones here, not all; method: immunoSEQ multiplex PCR. The data show 120,000 to 150,000 clones, over 65% seen once. J gave up 8 bases and V 10 bases, and 6 bases lay outside the gene matches. Germline loops: CDR1 SGHAT, CDR2 FQDESV (reference sequence). This CDR3 contains 11 residues. As to time point: baseline pretreatment blood. Noted treatment: 15 Gy SBRT to primary tumor, nephrectomy 4 weeks later. The patient's renal cell carcinoma had clear cell pathology. The sequencing used blood, collected from a patient whose treatment included radiotherapy and nephrectomy. The chain has TRBV11-1 and TRBJ1-2; 8 positions match TRBD1. The origin of this receptor is a woman in her forties or fifties with renal cell carcinoma. DNA of the CDR3: TGTGCCACCCGGACAGGGATCGGCTACACCTTC. Translation: CATRTGIGYTF.